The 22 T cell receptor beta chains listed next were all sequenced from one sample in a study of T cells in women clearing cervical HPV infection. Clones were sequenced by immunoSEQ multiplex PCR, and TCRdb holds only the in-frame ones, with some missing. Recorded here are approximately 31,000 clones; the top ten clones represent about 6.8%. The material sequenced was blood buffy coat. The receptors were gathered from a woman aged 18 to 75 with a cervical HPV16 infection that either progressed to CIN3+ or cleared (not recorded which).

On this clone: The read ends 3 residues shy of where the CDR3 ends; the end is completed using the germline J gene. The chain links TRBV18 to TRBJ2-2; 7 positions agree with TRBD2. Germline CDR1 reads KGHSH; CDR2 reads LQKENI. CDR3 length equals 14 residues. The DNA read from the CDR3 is TGTGCCAGCTCACCGAACGGGGGGAATGAAAAG. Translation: CASSPNGGNEK. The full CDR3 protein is CASSPNGGNEKLFF.

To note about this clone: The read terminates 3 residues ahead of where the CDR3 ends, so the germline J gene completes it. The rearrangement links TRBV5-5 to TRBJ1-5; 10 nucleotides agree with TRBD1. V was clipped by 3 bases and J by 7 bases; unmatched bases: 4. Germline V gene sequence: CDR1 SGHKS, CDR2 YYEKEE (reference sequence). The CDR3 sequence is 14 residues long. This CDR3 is CASSYGTGVQPQHF. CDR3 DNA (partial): TGTGCCAGCAGCTATGGGACAGGGGTCCAGCCC.

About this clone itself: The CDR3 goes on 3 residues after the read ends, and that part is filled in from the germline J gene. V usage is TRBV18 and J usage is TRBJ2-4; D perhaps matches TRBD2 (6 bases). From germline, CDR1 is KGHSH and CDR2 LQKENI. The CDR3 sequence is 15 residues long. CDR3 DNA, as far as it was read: TGTGCCAGCTCACCCACGGGGGTATCCAACTATGGT. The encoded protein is CASSPTGVSNYG. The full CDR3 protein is CASSPTGVSNYGQYF.

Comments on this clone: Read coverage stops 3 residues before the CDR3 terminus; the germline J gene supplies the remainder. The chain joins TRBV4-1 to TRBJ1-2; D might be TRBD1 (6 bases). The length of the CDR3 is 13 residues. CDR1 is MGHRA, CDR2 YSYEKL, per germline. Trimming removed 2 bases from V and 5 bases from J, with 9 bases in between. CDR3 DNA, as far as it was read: TGCGCCAGCAGCCAACGACAGGAGTATGGC. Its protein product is CASSQRQEYG. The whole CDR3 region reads CASSQRQEYGYTF.

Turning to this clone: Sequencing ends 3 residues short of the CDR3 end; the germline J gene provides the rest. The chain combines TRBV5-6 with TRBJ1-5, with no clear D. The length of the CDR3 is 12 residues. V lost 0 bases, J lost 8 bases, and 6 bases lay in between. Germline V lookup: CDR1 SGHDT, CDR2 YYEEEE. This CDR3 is CASSLGVEPQHF. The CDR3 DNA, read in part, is TGTGCCAGCAGCTTGGGCGTAGAGCCC.

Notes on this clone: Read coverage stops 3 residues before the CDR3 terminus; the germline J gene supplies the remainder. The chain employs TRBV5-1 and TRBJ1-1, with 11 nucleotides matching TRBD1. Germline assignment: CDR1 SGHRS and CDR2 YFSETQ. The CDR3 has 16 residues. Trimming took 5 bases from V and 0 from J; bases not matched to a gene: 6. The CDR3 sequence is CASRTGQGVLNTEAFF. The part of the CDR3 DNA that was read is TGCGCCAGCAGGACGGGACAGGGGGTGCTGAACACTGAA.

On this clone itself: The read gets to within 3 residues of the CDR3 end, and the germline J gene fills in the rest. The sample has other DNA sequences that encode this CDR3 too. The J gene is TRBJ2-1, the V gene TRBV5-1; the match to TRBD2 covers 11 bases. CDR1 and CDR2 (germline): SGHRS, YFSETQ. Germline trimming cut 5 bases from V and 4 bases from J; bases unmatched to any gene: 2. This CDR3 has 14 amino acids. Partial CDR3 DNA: TGCGCCAGCAGTACTAGCGGGGGTTACAATGAG. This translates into CASSTSGGYNE. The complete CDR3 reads CASSTSGGYNEQFF. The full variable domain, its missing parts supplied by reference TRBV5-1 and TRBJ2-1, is KAGVTQTPRYLIKTRGQQVTLSCSPISGHRSVSWYQQTPGQGLQFLFEYFSETQRNKGNFPGRFSGRQFSNSRSEMNVSTLELGDSALYLCASSTSGGYNEQFFGPGTRLTVL.

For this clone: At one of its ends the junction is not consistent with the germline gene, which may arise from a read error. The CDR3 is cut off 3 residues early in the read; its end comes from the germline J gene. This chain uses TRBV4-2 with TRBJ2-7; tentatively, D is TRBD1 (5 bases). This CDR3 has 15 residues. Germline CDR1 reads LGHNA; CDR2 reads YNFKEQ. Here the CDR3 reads CASSQDLQGSYEQYF. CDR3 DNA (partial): TGCGCCAGCAGCCAAGATCTTCAGGGCTCCTACGAG.

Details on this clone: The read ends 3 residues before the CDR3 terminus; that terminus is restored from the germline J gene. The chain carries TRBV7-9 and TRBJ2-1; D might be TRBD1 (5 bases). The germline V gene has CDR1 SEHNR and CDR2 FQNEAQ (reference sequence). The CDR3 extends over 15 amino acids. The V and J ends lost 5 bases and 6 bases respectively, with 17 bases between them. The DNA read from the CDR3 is TGTGCCAGCAGCCCAGGAGAAGACAGAAGCAATGAG. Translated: CASSPGEDRSNE. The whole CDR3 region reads CASSPGEDRSNEQFF.

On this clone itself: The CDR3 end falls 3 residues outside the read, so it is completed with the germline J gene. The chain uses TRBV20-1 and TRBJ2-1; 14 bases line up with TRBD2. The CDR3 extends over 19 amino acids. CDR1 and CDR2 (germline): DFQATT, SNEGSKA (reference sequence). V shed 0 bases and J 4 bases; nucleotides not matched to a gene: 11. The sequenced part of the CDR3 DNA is TGCAGTGCTAGAGACCTGGGACTAGCGGGAGAAGTTGGGTACAATGAG. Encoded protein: CSARDLGLAGEVGYNE. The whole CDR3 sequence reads CSARDLGLAGEVGYNEQFF.

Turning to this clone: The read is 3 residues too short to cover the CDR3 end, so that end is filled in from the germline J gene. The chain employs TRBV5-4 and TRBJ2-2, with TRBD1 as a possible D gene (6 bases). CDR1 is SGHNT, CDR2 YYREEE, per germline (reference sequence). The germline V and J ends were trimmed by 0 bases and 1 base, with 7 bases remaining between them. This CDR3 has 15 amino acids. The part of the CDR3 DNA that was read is TGTGCCAGCAGCTTGGAGACAGGGAACACCGGGGAG. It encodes CASSLETGNTGE. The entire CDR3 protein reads CASSLETGNTGELFF.

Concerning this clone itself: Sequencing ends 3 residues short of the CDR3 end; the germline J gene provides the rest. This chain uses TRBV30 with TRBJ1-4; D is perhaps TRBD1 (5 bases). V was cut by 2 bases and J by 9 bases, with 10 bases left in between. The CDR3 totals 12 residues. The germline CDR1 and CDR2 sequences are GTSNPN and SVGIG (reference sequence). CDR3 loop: CAWSKGQQKLFF. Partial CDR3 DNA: TGTGCCTGGAGTAAGGGGCAGCAAAAA. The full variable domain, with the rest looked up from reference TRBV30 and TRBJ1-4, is SQTIHQWPATLVQPVGSPLSLECTVEGTSNPNLYWYRQAAGRGLQLLFYSVGIGQISSEVPQNLSASRPQDRQFILSSKKLLLSDSGFYLCAWSKGQQKLFFGSGTQLSVL.

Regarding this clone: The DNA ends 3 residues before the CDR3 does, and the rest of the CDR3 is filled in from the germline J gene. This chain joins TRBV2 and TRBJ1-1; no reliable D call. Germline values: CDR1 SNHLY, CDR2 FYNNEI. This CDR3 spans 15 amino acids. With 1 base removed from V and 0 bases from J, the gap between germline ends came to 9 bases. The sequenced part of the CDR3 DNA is TGTGCCAGCAGTGAAGGACTTATATTGAACACTGAA. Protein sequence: CASSEGLILNTE. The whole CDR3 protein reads CASSEGLILNTEAFF. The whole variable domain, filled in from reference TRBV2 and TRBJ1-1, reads EPEVTQTPSHQVTQMGQEVILRCVPISNHLYFYWYRQILGQKVEFLVSFYNNEISEKSEIFDDQFSVERPDGSNFTLKIRSTKLEDSAMYFCASSEGLILNTEAFFGQGTRLTVV.

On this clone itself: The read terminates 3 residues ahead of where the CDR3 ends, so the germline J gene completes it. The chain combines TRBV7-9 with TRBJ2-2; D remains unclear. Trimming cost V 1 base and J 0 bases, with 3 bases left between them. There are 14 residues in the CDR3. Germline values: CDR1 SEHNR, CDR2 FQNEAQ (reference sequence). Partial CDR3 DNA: TGTGCCAGCAGCTTAGACTCGAACACCGGGGAG. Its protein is CASSLDSNTGE. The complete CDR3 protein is CASSLDSNTGELFF.

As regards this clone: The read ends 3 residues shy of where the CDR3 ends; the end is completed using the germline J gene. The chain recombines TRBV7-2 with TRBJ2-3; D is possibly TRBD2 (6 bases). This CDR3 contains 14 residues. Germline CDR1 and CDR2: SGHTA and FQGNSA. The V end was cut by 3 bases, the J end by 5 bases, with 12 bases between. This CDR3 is CASSFGGAVDTQYF. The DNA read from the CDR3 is TGTGCCAGCAGCTTCGGGGGAGCGGTAGATACG. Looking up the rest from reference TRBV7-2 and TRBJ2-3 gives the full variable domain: GAGVSQSPSNKVTEKGKDVELRCDPISGHTALYWYRQSLGQGLEFLIYFQGNSAPDKSGLPSDRFSAERTGGSVSTLTIQRTQQEDSAVYLCASSFGGAVDTQYFGPGTRLTVL.

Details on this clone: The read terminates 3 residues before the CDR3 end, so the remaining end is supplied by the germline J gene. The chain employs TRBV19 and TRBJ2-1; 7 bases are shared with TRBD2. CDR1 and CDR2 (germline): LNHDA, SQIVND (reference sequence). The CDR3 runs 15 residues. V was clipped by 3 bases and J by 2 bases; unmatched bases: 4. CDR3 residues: CASSIAAGPYNEQFF. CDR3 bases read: TGTGCCAGTAGTATTGCAGCGGGACCCTACAATGAG. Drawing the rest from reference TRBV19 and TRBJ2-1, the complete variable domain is DGGITQSPKYLFRKEGQNVTLSCEQNLNHDAMYWYRQDPGQGLRLIYYSQIVNDFQKGDIAEGYSVSREKKESFPLTVTSAQKNPTAFYLCASSIAAGPYNEQFFGPGTRLTVL.

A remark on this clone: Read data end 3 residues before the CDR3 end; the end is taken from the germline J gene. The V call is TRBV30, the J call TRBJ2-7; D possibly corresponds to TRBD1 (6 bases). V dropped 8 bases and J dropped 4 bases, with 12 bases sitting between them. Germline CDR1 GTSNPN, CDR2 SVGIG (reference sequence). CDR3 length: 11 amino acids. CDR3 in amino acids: CAAGTLYEQYF. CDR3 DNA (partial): TGTGCCGCCGGGACACTGTACGAG.

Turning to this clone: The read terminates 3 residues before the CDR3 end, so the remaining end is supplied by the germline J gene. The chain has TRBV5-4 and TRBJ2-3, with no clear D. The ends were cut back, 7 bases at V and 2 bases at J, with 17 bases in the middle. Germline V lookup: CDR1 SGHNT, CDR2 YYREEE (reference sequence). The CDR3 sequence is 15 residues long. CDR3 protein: CASALSSRYTDTQYF. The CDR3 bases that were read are TGTGCCAGCGCCCTTAGCTCGAGGTACACAGATACG. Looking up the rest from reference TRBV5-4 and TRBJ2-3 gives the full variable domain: ETGVTQSPTHLIKTRGQQVTLRCSSQSGHNTVSWYQQALGQGPQFIFQYYREEENGRGNFPPRFSGLQFPNYSSELNVNALELDDSALYLCASALSSRYTDTQYFGPGTRLTVL.

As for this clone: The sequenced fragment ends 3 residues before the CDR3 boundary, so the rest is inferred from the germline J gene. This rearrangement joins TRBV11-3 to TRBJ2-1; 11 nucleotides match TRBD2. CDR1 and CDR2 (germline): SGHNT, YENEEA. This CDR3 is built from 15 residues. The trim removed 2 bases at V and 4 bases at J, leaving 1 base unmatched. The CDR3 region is CASSLRTSGYNEQFF. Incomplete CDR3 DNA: TGTGCCAGCAGCTTACGGACTAGCGGGTACAATGAG.

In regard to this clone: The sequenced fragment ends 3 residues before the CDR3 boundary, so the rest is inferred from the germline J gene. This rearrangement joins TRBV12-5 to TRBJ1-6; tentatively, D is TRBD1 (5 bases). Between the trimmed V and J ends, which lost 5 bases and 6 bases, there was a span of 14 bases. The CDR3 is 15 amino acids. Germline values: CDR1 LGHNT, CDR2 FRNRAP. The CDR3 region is CASGPVGDSNSPLHF. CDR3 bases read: TGTGCTAGTGGTCCCGTTGGAGACAGTAATTCACCC.

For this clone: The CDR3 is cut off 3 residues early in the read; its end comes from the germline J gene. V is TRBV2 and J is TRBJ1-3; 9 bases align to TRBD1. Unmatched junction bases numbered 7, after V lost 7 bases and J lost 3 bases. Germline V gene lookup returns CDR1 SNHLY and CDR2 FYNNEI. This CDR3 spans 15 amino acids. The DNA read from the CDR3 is TGTGCCAGCACTGACGGGACAGGGAGTGGAAACACC. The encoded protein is CASTDGTGSGNT. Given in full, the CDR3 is CASTDGTGSGNTIYF.

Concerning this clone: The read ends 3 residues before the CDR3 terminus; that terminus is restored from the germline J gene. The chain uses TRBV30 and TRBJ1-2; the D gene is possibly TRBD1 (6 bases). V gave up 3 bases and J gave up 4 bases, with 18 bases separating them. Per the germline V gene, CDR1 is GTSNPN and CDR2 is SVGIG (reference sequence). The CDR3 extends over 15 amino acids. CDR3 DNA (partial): TGTGCCTGGAGGCGGGGGGCAGGGCTCAGCTATGGC. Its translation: CAWRRGAGLSYG. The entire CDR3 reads CAWRRGAGLSYGYTF.